Listed below are T cell receptor beta chains from one sample, sequenced in a study of blood T cell repertoires in COVID-19. The assay was immunoSEQ multiplex PCR, and TCRdb's table has in-frame clones only and misses some. The table shows around 500,000 clones, with over 75% occurring only once. The material sequenced was PBMCs or T cells enriched from blood (not recorded which). The receptors were sampled from a woman aged 40 to 50 who had recovered from COVID-19. Both conserved end residues are part of each CDR3. A D gene is named only where the DNA matches it firmly. Clone size is stated in some rows and not others, as once, few, many or a class when expanded.

V	D	size	J	DNA	CDR3
TRBV27	TRBD1	.	TRBJ1-1	TGTGCCAGCAGTTTATCCGGGAGACAGGGAAATTTCGGAGCTTTCTTT	CASSLSGRQGNFGAFF
TRBV5-1	TRBD2	.	TRBJ2-7	TGCGCCAGCAGCTTGGTGATAGCGGGAGATAACTACGAGCAGTACTTC	CASSLVIAGDNYEQYF
TRBV15	.	.	TRBJ1-2	TGTGCCACCAGCAGAGATTATAGGGAACGGGATTTTAGCTTC	CATSRDYRERDFSF
TRBV2	TRBD1	few	TRBJ1-6	TGTGCCAGCAGTGGGGGACAGGGAGTCAATTCACCCCTCCACTTT	CASSGGQGVNSPLHF
TRBV21-1	.	.	TRBJ2-1	TGTGCCAGCGATAAAGCGGGAGGGCCGAGGAATGAGCAGTTCTTC	CASDKAGGPRNEQFF
TRBV7-2	.	.	TRBJ1-5	TGTGCCAGCAGCTTAGCGCTAGGCACCCAGCCCCAGCATTTT	CASSLALGTQPQHF
TRBV3-1/TRBV3-2	.	many	TRBJ1-1	TGTGCCAGCAGCCCACAGGGTATCCCTGAAGCTTTCTTT	CASSPQGIPEAFF
TRBV18	.	.	TRBJ1-1	TGTGCCAGCTCACCGGAAGGGGCCTCCTTTGAAGCTTTCTTT	CASSPEGASFEAFF
TRBV10-3	TRBD1	.	TRBJ1-1	TGTGCCATCCGGACAGGGTTGGGGAACACTGAAGCTTTCTTT	CAIRTGLGNTEAFF
TRBV18	.	.	TRBJ1-3	TGTGCCAGCTCGGCCCGGCAAAGCGCCCTAAACACCATATATTTT	CASSARQSALNTIYF
TRBV5-5	TRBD2	.	TRBJ2-3	TGTGCCAGCAGCCGGGGACTAGCGGGAGTTGATACGCAGTATTTT	CASSRGLAGVDTQYF
TRBV28	TRBD2	.	TRBJ2-5	TGTGCCAGCAGTTTCCTGGGAGGGAGGGTCGGAATTCAGGAGACCCAGTACTTC	CASSFLGGRVGIQETQYF
TRBV7-9	.	.	TRBJ1-6	TGTGCCAGCAGGGAAGACGGGTACCGACCTAATTCACCCCTCCACTTT	CASREDGYRPNSPLHF
TRBV18	.	.	TRBJ1-5	TGTGCCAGCTCACCAGGCAGTAGCAATCAGCCCCAGCATTTT	CASSPGSSNQPQHF
TRBV3-1/TRBV3-2	TRBD1	once	TRBJ1-2	TGTGCCAGCAGCCAAGGTTCGACAGGGGGCTTTGGCTACACCTTC	CASSQGSTGGFGYTF
TRBV5-1	TRBD1	.	TRBJ2-1	TGCGCCAGCAGCCTGGGACAGCCAGCCTACAATGAGCAGTTCTTC	CASSLGQPAYNEQFF
TRBV5-6	.	.	TRBJ2-7	TGTGCCAGCAGCTTGGTCGGTAATCGCTACGAGCAGTACTTC	CASSLVGNRYEQYF
TRBV2	TRBD2	.	TRBJ2-2	TGTGCCAGCAGTGCCAGCGGGAGGGTTACCGGGGAGCTGTTTTTT	CASSASGRVTGELFF
TRBV15	TRBD1	few	TRBJ1-5	TGTGCCACCAGCAGAGTTTGGGGAAACAGGGGTGGCAATCAGCCCCAGCATTTT	CATSRVWGNRGGNQPQHF
TRBV9	.	.	TRBJ2-5	TGTGCCAGCAGCGTGGGGACACTAACTTCAGAGACCCAGTACTTC	CASSVGTLTSETQYF
TRBV6-2/TRBV6-3	TRBD1	.	TRBJ1-1	TGTGCCAGCAGCGCAAGGACAGGGGAAGCTTTCTTT	CASSARTGEAFF
TRBV12-5	.	.	TRBJ1-2	TGTGCTAGTGGTTTGCTTACCCCTCGAAGTCTCGGGAATTATGGCTACACCTTC	CASGLLTPRSLGNYGYTF
TRBV24-1	TRBD2	.	TRBJ2-1	TGTGCCACCAGTGATTTACCTAGCGGGAGAAACCATGAGCAGTTCTTC	CATSDLPSGRNHEQFF
TRBV5-1	.	.	TRBJ1-2	TGCGCCAGCAGCCGCCGGGAGTTTAACTATGGCTACACCTTC	CASSRREFNYGYTF
TRBV27	TRBD2	.	TRBJ2-5	TGTGCCAGCGGAGCTAGCGGGAACCTCGGGACCCAGTACTTC	CASGASGNLGTQYF
TRBV12-3/TRBV12-4	.	.	TRBJ2-1	TGTGCCAGCGTCCAGTTCTCCTACAATGAGCAGTTCTTC	CASVQFSYNEQFF
TRBV20-1	.	.	TRBJ1-2	TGCAGTGCTAGAGTCGGGATAGGCTACACCTTC	CSARVGIGYTF
TRBV28	.	few	TRBJ1-2	TGTGCCAGCAGGTACGACAGGAACTATGGCTACACCTTC	CASRYDRNYGYTF
TRBV12-5	TRBD1	.	TRBJ1-5	TGTGCTAGTGGTTTGAACAGGGGGGCCAATCAGCCCCAGCATTTT	CASGLNRGANQPQHF
TRBV13	.	few	TRBJ1-6	TGTGCCAGCAGCTTTGACAGGCGACCCCTCCACTTT	CASSFDRRPLHF
TRBV7-2	.	.	TRBJ1-6	TGTGCCAGCAGCCTTAGAAGTGGGGGCTCACCCCTCCACTTT	CASSLRSGGSPLHF
TRBV24-1	TRBD1	once	TRBJ2-1	TGTGCCACCAGTGACCCACAGGGGGCGTTGAATGAGCAGTTCTTC	CATSDPQGALNEQFF
TRBV7-2	TRBD1	.	TRBJ2-7	TGTGCCAGCAGCGAAAACCCGGGACAGTTCTACGAGCAGTACTTC	CASSENPGQFYEQYF
TRBV6-5	.	.	TRBJ2-7	TGTGCCAGCAGTTACTCTGCGGACTACGAGCAGTACTTC	CASSYSADYEQYF
TRBV7-9	TRBD2	.	TRBJ2-2	TGTGCCAGCAGCCCTAGGACTAGCGGCTTCACCGGGGAGCTGTTTTTT	CASSPRTSGFTGELFF
TRBV10-1	TRBD2	.	TRBJ2-1	TGCGCCAGCAGTGAGTCACTAGCGGGGGAGGGGGATGAGCAGTTCTTC	CASSESLAGEGDEQFF
TRBV6-4	TRBD2	.	TRBJ2-7	TGTGCCAGCAGTGCTCAACCGGGACTAGACCTCGTCGAGCAGTACTTC	CASSAQPGLDLVEQYF
TRBV18	TRBD1	.	TRBJ2-7	TGTGCCAGCTCAGCACAGGGGGCCGCGGTATCCTACGAGCAGTACTTC	CASSAQGAAVSYEQYF
TRBV5-1	TRBD2	.	TRBJ2-3	TGCGCCAGCAGTTATTATCTTAGCGGGAAGACAGATACGCAGTATTTT	CASSYYLSGKTDTQYF
TRBV6-5	.	.	TRBJ2-1	TGTGCCAGCAGTTCGAGGGATATCGCCTACAATGAGCAGTTCTTC	CASSSRDIAYNEQFF
TRBV5-1	.	.	TRBJ1-1	TGCGCCAGCAGTATGCAGGGAAGTTCGAACACTGAAGCTTTCTTT	CASSMQGSSNTEAFF
TRBV28	TRBD2	.	TRBJ2-1	TGTGCCAGCCGCGGGAGGTGGAATGAGCAGTTCTTC	CASRGRWNEQFF
TRBV29-1	TRBD1	.	TRBJ2-7	TGCAGCGGACAAACCGGGACAGACCGCTACGAGCAGTACTTC	CSGQTGTDRYEQYF
TRBV10-3	.	.	TRBJ1-1	TGTGCCATCAGGGAGGAAGGGGGTGAAGCTTTCTTT	CAIREEGGEAFF
TRBV10-1	.	.	TRBJ2-1	TGCGCCAGCAGTGAGTCAACGGGGACCTACAATGAGCAGTTCTTC	CASSESTGTYNEQFF
TRBV6-2/TRBV6-3	.	.	TRBJ1-5	TGTGCCAGCAGCCCGACAGATTTCAATCAGCCCCAGCATTTT	CASSPTDFNQPQHF
TRBV19	TRBD2	.	TRBJ2-6	TGTGCCAGTAGGGGCCTAGCGGGATCAGGGGCCAACGTCCTGACTTTC	CASRGLAGSGANVLTF
TRBV7-8	TRBD2	once	TRBJ2-1	TGTGCCAGCAGCCCGCCCCGTTATAGCGGGAGGGCCGATGAGCAGTTCTTC	CASSPPRYSGRADEQFF